This TCR beta chain came from a study of OX40 agonist ivuxolimab in advanced cancers. The wider study: Ivuxolimab, which is an agonistic anti-OX40 (CD134) antibody, was administered to the patients. Partial responses, seen in three patients, involved one hepatocellular carcinoma and two cutaneous melanomas.

Notes on this clone: The antigen is not known.

General study results and limits: In the 0.1 to 3.0 mg/kg range, CD4+ and CD8+ blood T cells had expanded clonally by week 6.

Germline V gene data show CDR1 as MNHEY and CDR2 as SMNVEV (reference sequence). Trimming left V 5 bases short and J 3 bases short, with 17 bases between. CDR3 length: 15 amino acids. Only in-frame clones appear in the TCRdb table, and some are missing; sequencing was by immunoSEQ multiplex PCR. The sample has roughly 71,000 clones; 91% are singletons. V usage is TRBV27 and J usage is TRBJ2-7; no clear D gene. The input for sequencing was CD4+ or CD8+ T cells sorted from blood, taken in a trial of the OX40 agonist ivuxolimab. This TCR came from an adult with an advanced solid tumor such as melanoma, head and neck, liver or kidney cancer. The chain's CDR3 is CASSPLERVNYEQYF. The CDR3 bases are TGTGCCAGCAGTCCGCTGGAACGGGTCAACTACGAGCAGTACTTC.